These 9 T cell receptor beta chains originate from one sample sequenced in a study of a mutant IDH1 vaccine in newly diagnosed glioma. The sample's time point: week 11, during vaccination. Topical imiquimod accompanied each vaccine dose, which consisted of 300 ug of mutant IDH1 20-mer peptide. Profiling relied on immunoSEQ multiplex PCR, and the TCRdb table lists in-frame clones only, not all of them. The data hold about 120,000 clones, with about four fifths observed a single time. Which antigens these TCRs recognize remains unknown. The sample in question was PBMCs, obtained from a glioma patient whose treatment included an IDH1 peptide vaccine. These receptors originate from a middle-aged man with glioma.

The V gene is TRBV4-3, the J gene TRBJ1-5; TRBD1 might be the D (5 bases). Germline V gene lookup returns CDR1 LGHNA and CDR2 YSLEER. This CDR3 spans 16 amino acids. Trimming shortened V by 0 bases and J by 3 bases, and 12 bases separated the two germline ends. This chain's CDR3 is CASSQDTGRLNQPQHF. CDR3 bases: TGCGCCAGCAGCCAAGATACGGGACGGCTCAATCAGCCCCAGCATTTT.

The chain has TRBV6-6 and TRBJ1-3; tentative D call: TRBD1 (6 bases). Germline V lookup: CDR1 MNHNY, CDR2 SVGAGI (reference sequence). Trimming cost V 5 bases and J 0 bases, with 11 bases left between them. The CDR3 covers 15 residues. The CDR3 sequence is CASSDQGRSGNTIYF. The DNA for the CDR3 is TGTGCCAGCAGTGACCAGGGGCGCTCTGGAAACACCATATATTTT.

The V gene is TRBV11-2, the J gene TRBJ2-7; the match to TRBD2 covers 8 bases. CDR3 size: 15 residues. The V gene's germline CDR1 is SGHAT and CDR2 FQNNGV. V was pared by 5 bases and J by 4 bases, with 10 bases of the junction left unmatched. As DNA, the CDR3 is TGTGCCAGCAGCCAGGGGAAACTAGCGGAATACGAGCAGTACTTC. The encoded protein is CASSQGKLAEYEQYF.

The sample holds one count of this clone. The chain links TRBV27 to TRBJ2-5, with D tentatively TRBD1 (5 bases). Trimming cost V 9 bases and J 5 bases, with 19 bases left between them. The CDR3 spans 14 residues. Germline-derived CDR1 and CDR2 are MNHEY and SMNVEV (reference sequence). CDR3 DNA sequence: TGTGCCAGTTCGGCGGCAGGGATAGTGGAGACCCAGTACTTC. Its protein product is CASSAAGIVETQYF.

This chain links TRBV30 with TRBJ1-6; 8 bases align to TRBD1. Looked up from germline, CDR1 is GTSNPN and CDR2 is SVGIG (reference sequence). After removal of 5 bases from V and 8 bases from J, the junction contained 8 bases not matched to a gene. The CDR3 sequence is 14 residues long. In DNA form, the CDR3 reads TGTGCCTGGGGGACAGGCCACGGATATTCACCCCTCCACTTT. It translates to CAWGTGHGYSPLHF. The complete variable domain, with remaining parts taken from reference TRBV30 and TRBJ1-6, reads SQTIHQWPATLVQPVGSPLSLECTVEGTSNPNLYWYRQAAGRGLQLLFYSVGIGQISSEVPQNLSASRPQDRQFILSSKKLLLSDSGFYLCAWGTGHGYSPLHFGNGTRLTVT.

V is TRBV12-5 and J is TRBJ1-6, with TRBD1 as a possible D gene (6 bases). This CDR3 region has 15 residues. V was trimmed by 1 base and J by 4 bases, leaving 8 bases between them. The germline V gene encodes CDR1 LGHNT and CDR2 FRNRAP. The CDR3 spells CASGLGTAYNSPLHF. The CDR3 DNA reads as TGTGCTAGTGGTTTGGGGACAGCTTATAATTCACCCCTCCACTTT.

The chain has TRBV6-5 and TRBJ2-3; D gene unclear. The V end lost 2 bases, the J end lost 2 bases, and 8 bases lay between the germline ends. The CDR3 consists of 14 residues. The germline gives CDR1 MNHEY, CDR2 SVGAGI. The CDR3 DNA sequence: TGTGCCAGCAGTTACCTGCAAGTCACAGATACGCAGTATTTT. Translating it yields CASSYLQVTDTQYF.

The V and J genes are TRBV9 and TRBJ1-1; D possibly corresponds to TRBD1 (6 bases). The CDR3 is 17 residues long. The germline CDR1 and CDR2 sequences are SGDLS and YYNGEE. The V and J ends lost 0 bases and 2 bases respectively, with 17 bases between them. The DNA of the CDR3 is TGTGCCAGCAGCGTAGAGGGGGTTGGGGCGAAAAACACTGAAGCTTTCTTT. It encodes CASSVEGVGAKNTEAFF. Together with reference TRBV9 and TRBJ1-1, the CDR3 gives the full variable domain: DSGVTQTPKHLITATGQRVTLRCSPRSGDLSVYWYQQSLDQGLQFLIQYYNGEERAKGNILERFSAQQFPDLHSELNLSSLELGDSALYFCASSVEGVGAKNTEAFFGQGTRLTVV.

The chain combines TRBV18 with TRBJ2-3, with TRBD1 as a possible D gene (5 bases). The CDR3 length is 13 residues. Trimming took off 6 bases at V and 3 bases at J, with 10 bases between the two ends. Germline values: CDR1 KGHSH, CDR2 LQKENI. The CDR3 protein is CASSKRQTDTQYF. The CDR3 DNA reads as TGTGCCAGCTCCAAGCGACAGACAGATACGCAGTATTTT.